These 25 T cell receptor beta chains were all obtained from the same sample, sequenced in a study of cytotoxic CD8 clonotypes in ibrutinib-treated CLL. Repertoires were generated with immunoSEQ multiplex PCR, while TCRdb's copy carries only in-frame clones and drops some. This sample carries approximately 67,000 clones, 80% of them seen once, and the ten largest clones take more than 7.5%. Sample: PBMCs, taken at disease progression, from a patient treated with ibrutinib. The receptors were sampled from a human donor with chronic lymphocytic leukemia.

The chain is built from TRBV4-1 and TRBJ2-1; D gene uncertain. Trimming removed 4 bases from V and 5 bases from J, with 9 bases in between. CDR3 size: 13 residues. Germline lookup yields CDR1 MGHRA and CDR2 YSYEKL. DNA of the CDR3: TGCGCCAGCAGCCCGCGACTGAACAATGAGCAGTTCTTC. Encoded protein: CASSPRLNNEQFF.

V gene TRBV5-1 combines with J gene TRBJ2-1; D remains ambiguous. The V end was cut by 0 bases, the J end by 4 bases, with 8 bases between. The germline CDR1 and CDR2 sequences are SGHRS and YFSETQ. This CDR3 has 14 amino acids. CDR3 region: CASSLAIQYNEQFF. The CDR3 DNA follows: TGCGCCAGCAGCTTGGCGATACAATACAATGAGCAGTTCTTC. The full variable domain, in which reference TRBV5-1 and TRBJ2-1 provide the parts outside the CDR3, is KAGVTQTPRYLIKTRGQQVTLSCSPISGHRSVSWYQQTPGQGLQFLFEYFSETQRNKGNFPGRFSGRQFSNSRSEMNVSTLELGDSALYLCASSLAIQYNEQFFGPGTRLTVL.

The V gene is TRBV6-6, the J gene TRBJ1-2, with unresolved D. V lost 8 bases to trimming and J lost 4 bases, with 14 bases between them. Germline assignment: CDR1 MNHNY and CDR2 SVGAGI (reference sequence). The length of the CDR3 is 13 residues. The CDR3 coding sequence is TGTGCCAGCCGGCCGGGTTTTACCTATGGCTACACCTTC. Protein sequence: CASRPGFTYGYTF.

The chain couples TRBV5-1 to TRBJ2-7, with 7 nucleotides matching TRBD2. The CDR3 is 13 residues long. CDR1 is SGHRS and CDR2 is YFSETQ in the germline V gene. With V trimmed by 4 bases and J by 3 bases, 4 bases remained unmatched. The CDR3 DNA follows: TGCGCCAGCAGCGCGGGGGTACTCTACGAGCAGTACTTC. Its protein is CASSAGVLYEQYF.

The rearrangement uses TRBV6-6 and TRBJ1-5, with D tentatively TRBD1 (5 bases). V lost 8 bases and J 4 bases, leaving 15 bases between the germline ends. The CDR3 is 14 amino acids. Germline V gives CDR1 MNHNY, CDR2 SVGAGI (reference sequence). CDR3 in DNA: TGTGCCAGCGGTGAGGGGCGCGGAAATCAGCCCCAGCATTTT. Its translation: CASGEGRGNQPQHF.

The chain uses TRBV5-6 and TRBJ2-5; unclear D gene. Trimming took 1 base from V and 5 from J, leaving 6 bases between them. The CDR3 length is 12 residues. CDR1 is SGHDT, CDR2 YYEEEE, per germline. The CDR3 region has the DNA TGTGCCAGCAGCTTGAGGTTGGAGACCCAGTACTTC. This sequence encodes CASSLRLETQYF.

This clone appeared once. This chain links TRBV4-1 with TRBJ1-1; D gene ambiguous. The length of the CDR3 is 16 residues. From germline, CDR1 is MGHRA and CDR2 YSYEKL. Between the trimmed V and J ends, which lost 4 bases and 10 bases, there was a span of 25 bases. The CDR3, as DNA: TGCGCCAGCAGCCCTGCCTCATGGCTTGGTGGGGATGGAGCTTTCTTT. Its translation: CASSPASWLGGDGAFF.

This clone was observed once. CDR3 amino acids: CASSLDSVGEQYF. The CDR3 region has the DNA TGTGCCAGCAGCTTAGATAGCGTGGGCGAGCAGTACTTC. This sequence joins TRBV7-2 and TRBJ2-7, with D tentatively TRBD2 (5 bases). This CDR3 region has 13 residues. Per the germline V gene, CDR1 is SGHTA and CDR2 is FQGNSA. Trimming pared 1 base from V and 6 bases from J, leaving 10 bases between. The full variable domain, its missing parts supplied by reference TRBV7-2 and TRBJ2-7, is GAGVSQSPSNKVTEKGKDVELRCDPISGHTALYWYRQSLGQGLEFLIYFQGNSAPDKSGLPSDRFSAERTGGSVSTLTIQRTQQEDSAVYLCASSLDSVGEQYFGPGTRLTVT.

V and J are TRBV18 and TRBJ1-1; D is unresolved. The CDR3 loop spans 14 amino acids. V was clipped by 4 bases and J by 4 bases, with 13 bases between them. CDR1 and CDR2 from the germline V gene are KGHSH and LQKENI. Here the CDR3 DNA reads TGTGCCAGCTCACAAGACAACCGGGGCACTGAAGCTTTCTTT. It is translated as CASSQDNRGTEAFF. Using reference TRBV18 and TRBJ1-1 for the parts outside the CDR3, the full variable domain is NAGVMQNPRHLVRRRGQEARLRCSPMKGHSHVYWYRQLPEEGLKFMVYLQKENIIDESGMPKERFSAEFPKEGPSILRIQQVVRGDSAAYFCASSQDNRGTEAFFGQGTRLTVV.

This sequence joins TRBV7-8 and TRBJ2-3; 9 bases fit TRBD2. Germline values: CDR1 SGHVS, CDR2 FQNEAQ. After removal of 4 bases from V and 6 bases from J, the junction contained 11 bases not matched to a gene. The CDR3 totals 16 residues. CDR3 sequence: CASSSNLARGGDTQYF. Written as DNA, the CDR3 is TGTGCCAGCAGCTCCAACCTAGCGCGGGGGGGGGATACGCAGTATTTT.

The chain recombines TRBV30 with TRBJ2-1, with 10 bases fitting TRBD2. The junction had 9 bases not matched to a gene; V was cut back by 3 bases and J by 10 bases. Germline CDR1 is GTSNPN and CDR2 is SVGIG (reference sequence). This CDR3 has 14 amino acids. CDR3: CAWRGLAISGEQFF. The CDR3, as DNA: TGTGCCTGGAGGGGACTAGCGATATCTGGGGAGCAGTTCTTC.

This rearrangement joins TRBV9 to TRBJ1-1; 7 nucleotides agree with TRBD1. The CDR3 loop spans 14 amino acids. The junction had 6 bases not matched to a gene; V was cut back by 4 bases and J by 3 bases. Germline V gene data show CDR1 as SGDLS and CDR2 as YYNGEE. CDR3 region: CASSLNTGDTEAFF. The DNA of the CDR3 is TGTGCCAGCAGCCTCAATACAGGGGACACTGAAGCTTTCTTT.

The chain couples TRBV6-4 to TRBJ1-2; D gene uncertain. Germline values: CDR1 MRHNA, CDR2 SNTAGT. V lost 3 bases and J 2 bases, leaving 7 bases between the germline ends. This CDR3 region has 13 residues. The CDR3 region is CASSESPNYGYTF. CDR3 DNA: TGTGCCAGCAGTGAGTCTCCCAACTATGGCTACACCTTC.

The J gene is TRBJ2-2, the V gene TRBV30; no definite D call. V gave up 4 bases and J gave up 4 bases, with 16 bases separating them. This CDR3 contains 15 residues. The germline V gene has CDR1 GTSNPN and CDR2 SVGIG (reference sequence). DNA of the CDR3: TGTGCCTGGACCGCGAACCCGATTCCCACCGGGGAGCTGTTTTTT. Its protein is CAWTANPIPTGELFF.

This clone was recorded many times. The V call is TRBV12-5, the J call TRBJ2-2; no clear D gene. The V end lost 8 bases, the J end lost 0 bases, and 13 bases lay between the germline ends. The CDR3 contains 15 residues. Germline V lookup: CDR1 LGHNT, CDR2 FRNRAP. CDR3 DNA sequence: TGTGCTAGTTCTAAGTGGGATCCGAACACCGGGGAGCTGTTTTTT. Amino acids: CASSKWDPNTGELFF.

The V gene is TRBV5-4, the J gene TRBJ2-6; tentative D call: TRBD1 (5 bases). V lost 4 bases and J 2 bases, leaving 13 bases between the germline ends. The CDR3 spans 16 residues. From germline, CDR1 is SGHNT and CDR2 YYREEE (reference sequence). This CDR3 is CASSARQLAGANVLTF. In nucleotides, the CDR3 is TGTGCCAGCAGCGCCCGACAGCTTGCTGGGGCCAACGTCCTGACTTTC.

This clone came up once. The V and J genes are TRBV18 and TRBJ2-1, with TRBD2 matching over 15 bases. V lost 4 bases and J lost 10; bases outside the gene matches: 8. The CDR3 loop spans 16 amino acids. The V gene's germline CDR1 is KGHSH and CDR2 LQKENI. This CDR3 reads CASSLPRTSGRVEQFF. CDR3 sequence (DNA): TGTGCCAGCTCACTGCCCCGGACTAGCGGGAGGGTAGAGCAGTTCTTC. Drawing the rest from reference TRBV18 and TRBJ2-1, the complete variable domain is NAGVMQNPRHLVRRRGQEARLRCSPMKGHSHVYWYRQLPEEGLKFMVYLQKENIIDESGMPKERFSAEFPKEGPSILRIQQVVRGDSAAYFCASSLPRTSGRVEQFFGPGTRLTVL.

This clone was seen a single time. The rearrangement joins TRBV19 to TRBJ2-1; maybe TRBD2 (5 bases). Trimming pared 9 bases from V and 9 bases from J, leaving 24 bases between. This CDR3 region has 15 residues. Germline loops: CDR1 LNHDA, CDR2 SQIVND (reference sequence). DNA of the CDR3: TGTGCCAGGAGAAGGACTTTCGCGGCAGGCGGTGAGCAGTTCTTC. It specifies CARRRTFAAGGEQFF.

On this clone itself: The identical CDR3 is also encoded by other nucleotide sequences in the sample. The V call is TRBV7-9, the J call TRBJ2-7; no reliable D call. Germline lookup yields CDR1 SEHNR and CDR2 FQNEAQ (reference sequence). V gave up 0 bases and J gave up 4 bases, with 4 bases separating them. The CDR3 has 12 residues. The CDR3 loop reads CASSLATYEQYF. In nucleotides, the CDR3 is TGTGCCAGCAGCTTAGCTACTTACGAGCAGTACTTC.

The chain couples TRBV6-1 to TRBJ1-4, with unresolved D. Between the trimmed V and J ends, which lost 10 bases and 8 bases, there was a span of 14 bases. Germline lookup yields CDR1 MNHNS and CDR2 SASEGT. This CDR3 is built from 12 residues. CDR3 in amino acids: CAIRVENEKLFF. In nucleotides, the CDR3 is TGTGCCATCCGGGTGGAGAACGAAAAACTGTTTTTT.

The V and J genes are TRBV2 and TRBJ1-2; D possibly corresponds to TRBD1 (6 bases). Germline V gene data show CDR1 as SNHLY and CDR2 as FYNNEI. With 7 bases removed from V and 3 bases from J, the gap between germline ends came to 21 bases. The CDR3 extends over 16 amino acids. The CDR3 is CASNPTGRTTDYGYTF. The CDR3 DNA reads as TGTGCCAGCAATCCGACAGGAAGGACTACGGACTATGGCTACACCTTC.

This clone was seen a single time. The DNA for the CDR3 is TGTGCCAGCAGGCCAACAGGGGAAGGAAGGGCTGAAGCTTTCTTT. The encoded protein is CASRPTGEGRAEAFF. The J gene is TRBJ1-1, the V gene TRBV5-4; TRBD1 matches at 7 bases. Trimming took 5 bases from V and 6 from J; bases not matched to a gene: 13. CDR3 size: 15 residues. CDR1 is SGHNT, CDR2 YYREEE, per germline (reference sequence).

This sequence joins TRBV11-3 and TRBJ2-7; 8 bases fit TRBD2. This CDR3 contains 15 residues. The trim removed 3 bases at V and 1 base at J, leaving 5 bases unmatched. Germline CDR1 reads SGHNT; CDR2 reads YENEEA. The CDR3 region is CASSFRSGSSYEQYF. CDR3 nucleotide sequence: TGTGCCAGCAGCTTTCGAAGCGGGAGTTCCTACGAGCAGTACTTC.

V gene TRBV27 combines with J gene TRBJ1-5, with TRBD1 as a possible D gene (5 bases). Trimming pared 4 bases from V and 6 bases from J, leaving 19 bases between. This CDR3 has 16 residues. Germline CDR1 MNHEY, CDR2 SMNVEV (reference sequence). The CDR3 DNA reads TGTGCCAGCAGTTCCTCCGGGACCGCGGGCGGTCAGCCCCAGCATTTT. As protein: CASSSSGTAGGQPQHF.

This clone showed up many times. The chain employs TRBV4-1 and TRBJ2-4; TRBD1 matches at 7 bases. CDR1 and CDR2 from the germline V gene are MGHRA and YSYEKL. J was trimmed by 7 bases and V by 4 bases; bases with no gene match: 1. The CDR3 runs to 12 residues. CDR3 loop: CASSRTGNIQYF. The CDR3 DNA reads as TGCGCCAGCAGCCGGACAGGTAACATTCAGTACTTC.